The T cell receptor beta chain described here comes from a study of Ad26.COV2.S vaccination and SARS-CoV-2 variants. Findings and caveats of the study: Similar non-spike TCR breadth was seen in vaccine and placebo recipients.

The CDR3 length is 14 residues. Unmatched junction bases numbered 12, after V lost 6 bases and J lost 13 bases. The germline V gene encodes CDR1 SGHTA and CDR2 FQGNSA. On this clone itself: As yet, its antigen is unknown.

Indicated treatment: about 20 received Ad26.COV2.S at low or high dose, single or two shots; 5 received placebo; per-sample allocation not given. Specimens were obtained on day 63 following the first vaccine or placebo injection. Wuhan-strain spike was delivered by a replication-incompetent Ad26 vector. The repertoire was sequenced with immunoSEQ multiplex PCR; TCRdb's copy has only in-frame clones and lacks some. Of 200,000 to 250,000 clones in the sample, roughly 90% are singletons; the top ten hold around 10%. The rearrangement links TRBV7-2 to TRBJ2-1, with 10 positions matching TRBD2. The sequencing here drew on peripheral blood, taken in a trial of Ad26.COV2.S vaccine versus placebo. The origin of this receptor is a person aged 18 to 65 who received the Ad26.COV2.S COVID-19 vaccine or a placebo. The CDR3 spells CASSLSILAGHQFF. As DNA, the CDR3 is TGTGCCAGCAGTTTATCCATACTAGCGGGACATCAGTTCTTC.